Listed here are 4 T cell receptor beta chains from one sample, sequenced in a study of patients and donors after allogeneic stem cell transplantation. TCRdb used MiXCR to reprocess the RT-PCR reads, holding one entry per CDR3 protein. The top ten hold around 6% of the sample, which has roughly 880,000 distinct CDR3 sequences, more than 15% seen once. The source material was blood, either unsorted or a sorted T cell fraction (not recorded which). The source is a human donor who was either an allogeneic HSCT recipient or a stem cell or donor lymphocyte infusion donor (not recorded which). It is not recorded whose cells these are; they may come from a transplant donor.

This clonotype was counted only a few times. The chain combines TRBV10-3 with TRBJ2-2, with 8 bases lining up with TRBD1. The CDR3 is 15 residues long. J was trimmed by 5 bases and V by 5 bases; bases with no gene match: 7. Germline assignment: CDR1 ENHRY and CDR2 SYGVKD. In DNA form, the CDR3 reads TGTGCCATCAGTCCGCAGGGGGCCGGGACCGGGGAGCTGTTTTTT. Protein sequence: CAISPQGAGTGELFF.

This clonotype has a handful of counts. The V and J genes are TRBV25-1 and TRBJ2-1; 7 bases agree with TRBD2. Trimming at V came to 2 bases and at J to 0 bases, leaving 10 bases not matched to a gene. The CDR3 has 18 amino acids. Germline CDR1 and CDR2: MGHDK and SYGVNS. CDR3 protein: CASSEEEEGGSSYNEQFF. CDR3 bases: TGTGCCAGCAGTGAAGAGGAGGAAGGCGGGAGCTCCTACAATGAGCAGTTCTTC.

Ten or more counts support this clonotype. V usage is TRBV7-2 and J usage is TRBJ2-7, with TRBD2 as a possible D gene (6 bases). The V end lost 0 bases, the J end lost 0 bases, and 9 bases lay between the germline ends. The CDR3 consists of 15 residues. Per the germline V gene, CDR1 is SGHTA and CDR2 is FQGNSA. As DNA, the CDR3 is TGTGCCAGCAGCTTAGCCGGGGGATCCTCCTACGAGCAGTACTTC. This sequence encodes CASSLAGGSSYEQYF.

The CDR3 DNA reads as TGTGCCAGCAGCCCAGGGGGTGTCCATGAGCAGTTCTTC. It encodes CASSPGGVHEQFF. The V gene is TRBV7-9, the J gene TRBJ2-1, with 7 nucleotides matching TRBD1. CDR1 and CDR2 from the germline V gene are SEHNR and FQNEAQ (reference sequence). V dropped 5 bases and J dropped 8; count of bases not matched to a gene: 6. The CDR3 contains 13 residues. The full variable domain, rest sourced from reference TRBV7-9 and TRBJ2-1, is DTGVSQNPRHKITKRGQNVTFRCDPISEHNRLYWYRQTLGQGPEFLTYFQNEAQLEKSRLLSDRFSAERPKGSFSTLEIQRTEQGDSAMYLCASSPGGVHEQFFGPGTRLTVL.